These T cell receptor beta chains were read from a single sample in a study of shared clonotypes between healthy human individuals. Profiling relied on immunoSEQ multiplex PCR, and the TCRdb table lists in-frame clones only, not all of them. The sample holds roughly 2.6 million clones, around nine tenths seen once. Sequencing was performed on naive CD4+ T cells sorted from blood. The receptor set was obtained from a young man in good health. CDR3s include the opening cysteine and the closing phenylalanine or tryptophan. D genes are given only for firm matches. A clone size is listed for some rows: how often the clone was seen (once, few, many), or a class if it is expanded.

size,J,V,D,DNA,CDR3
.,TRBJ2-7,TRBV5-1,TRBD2,TGCGCCAGCAGATATGGACTAGCGGTATCCTACGAGCAGTACTTC,CASRYGLAVSYEQYF
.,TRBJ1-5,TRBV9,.,TGTGCCAGCGCTCGGGACAATAGCAATCAGCCCCAGCATTTT,CASARDNSNQPQHF
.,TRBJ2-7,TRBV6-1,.,TGTGCCAGCAGTGATCAGGGCTCCTACGAGCAGTACTTC,CASSDQGSYEQYF
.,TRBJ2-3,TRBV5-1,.,TGCGCCAGCAGCTTGGAGACGGGAAACACAGATACGCAGTATTTT,CASSLETGNTDTQYF
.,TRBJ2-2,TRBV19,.,TGTGCCAGTAGTATGTCCAGCCAATACACCGGGGAGCTGTTTTTT,CASSMSSQYTGELFF
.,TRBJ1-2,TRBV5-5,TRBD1,TGTGCCAGCAGACGAGACAGGGGAAACTATGGCTACACCTTC,CASRRDRGNYGYTF
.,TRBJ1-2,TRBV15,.,TGTGCCACCAGCAGAGGAGAGGGGGGTTTTTATGGCTACACCTTC,CATSRGEGGFYGYTF
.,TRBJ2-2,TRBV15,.,TGTGCCACCAGCAGTAACAGGGTAAACACCGGGGAGCTGTTTTTT,CATSSNRVNTGELFF
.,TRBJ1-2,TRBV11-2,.,TGTGCCAGCAGCTTACCCCGGGGCTATGGCTACACCTTC,CASSLPRGYGYTF
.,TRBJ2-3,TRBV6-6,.,TGTGCCAGCAGTTACTCGGATAAGTTAACAGATACGCAGTATTTT,CASSYSDKLTDTQYF
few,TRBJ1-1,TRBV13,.,TGTGCCAGCAGCCCCCAGACGGGGAGGGGGACTGAAGCTTTCTTT,CASSPQTGRGTEAFF
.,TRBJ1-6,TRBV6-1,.,TGTGCCAGCAGTGAACGGGGGCGCCCCGGGAATTCACCCCTCCACTTT,CASSERGRPGNSPLHF
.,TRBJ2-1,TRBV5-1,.,TGCGCCAGCAGCTTGGGACAGGCGACGGAGGAGCAGTTCTTC,CASSLGQATEEQFF
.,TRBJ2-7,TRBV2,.,TGTGCCAGCAGTGCCGCCAGTTTGGTATACGAGCAGTACTTC,CASSAASLVYEQYF
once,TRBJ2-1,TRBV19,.,TGTGCCAGTAGTTCCCGCGATAATGAGCAGTTCTTC,CASSSRDNEQFF
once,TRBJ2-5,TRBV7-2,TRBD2,TGTGCCAGCAGCTGGGGACTACAAGAGACCCAGTACTTC,CASSWGLQETQYF
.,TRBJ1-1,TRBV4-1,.,TGCGCCAGCAGCCAAGATGAAGGGGCTTGGGACCGACTGAACACTGAAGCTTTCTTT,CASSQDEGAWDRLNTEAFF
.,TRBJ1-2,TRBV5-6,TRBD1,TGTGCCAGCAGCTTGGTTGGACAGGGGGCTGGCTACACCTTC,CASSLVGQGAGYTF
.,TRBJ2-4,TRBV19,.,TGTGCCAGTAGTCGCGATCTACTAGCCAAAAACATTCAGTACTTC,CASSRDLLAKNIQYF
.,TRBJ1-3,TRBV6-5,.,TGTGCCAGCAGGCAGGGGTCTGGAAACACCATATATTTT,CASRQGSGNTIYF
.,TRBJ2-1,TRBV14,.,TGTGCCAGCAGCCAAGAACAGCTCTACAATGAGCAGTTCTTC,CASSQEQLYNEQFF
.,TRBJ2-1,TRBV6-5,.,TGTGCCAGCAGTTACGCGGGACAAGCCTACAATGAGCAGTTCTTC,CASSYAGQAYNEQFF
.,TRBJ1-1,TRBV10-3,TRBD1,TGTGCCATCAGGGGACAGGGTGGGAACACTGAAGCTTTCTTT,CAIRGQGGNTEAFF
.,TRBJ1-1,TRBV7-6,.,TGTGCCAGCAGCTTAGCGCTATGGGATGAAGCTTTCTTT,CASSLALWDEAFF
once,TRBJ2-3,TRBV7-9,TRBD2,TGTGCCAGCAGCCAGAGCGGGGGCACAGATACGCAGTATTTT,CASSQSGGTDTQYF
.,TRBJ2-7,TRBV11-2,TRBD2,TGTGCCAGCAGCCCTCCTAGCGGCTCCTACGAGCAGTACTTC,CASSPPSGSYEQYF
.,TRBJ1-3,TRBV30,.,TGTGCCTGGAGTAACGATCCCTCTGGAAACACCATATATTTT,CAWSNDPSGNTIYF
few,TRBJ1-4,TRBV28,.,TGTGCCAGCAGACAGGGATCTAATGAAAAACTGTTTTTT,CASRQGSNEKLFF
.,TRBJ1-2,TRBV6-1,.,TGTGCCAGCAGGGCTGACAGGACCGACTATGGCTACACCTTC,CASRADRTDYGYTF
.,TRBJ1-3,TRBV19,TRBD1,TGTGCCAGCGCGAAGACAGGGTCTGGAAACACCATATATTTT,CASAKTGSGNTIYF
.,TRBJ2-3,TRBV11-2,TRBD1,TGTGCCAGCAGCCCCGGGCCAGGGGGCGGAGGTACGCAGTATTTT,CASSPGPGGGGTQYF
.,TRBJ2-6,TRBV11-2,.,TGTGCCAGCAGGGGGTTCACTGGGGCCAACGTCCTGACTTTC,CASRGFTGANVLTF
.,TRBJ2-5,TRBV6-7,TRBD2,TGTGCCAGCAGTCCCTGCGGTTCTAGCGGGGCGCTGCAAGAGACCCAGTACTTC,CASSPCGSSGALQETQYF
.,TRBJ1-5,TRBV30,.,TGTGCCTGGTCCCCAGTTGGGAAAGGCAATCAGCCCCAGCATTTT,CAWSPVGKGNQPQHF
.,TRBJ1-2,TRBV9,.,TGTGCCAGCAGCGTAGGGGCCGAAAACTATGGCTACACCTTC,CASSVGAENYGYTF
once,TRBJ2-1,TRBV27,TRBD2,TGTGCCAGCAGTTTATTGGCTAGCGGGAACCACAATGAGCAGTTCTTC,CASSLLASGNHNEQFF
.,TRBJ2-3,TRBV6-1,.,TGTGCCAGCAGTGCACGCTTCACAGATACGCAGTATTTT,CASSARFTDTQYF
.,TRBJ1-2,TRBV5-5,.,TGTGCCAGCAGCTTGGAGGGACTGGGTAACTATGGCTACACCTTC,CASSLEGLGNYGYTF
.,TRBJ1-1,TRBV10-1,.,TGCGCCAGCAGTGAGTATCGGCAGAACACTGAAGCTTTCTTT,CASSEYRQNTEAFF
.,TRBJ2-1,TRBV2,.,TGTGCCAGCAGTGAAGGAACCGGGGCGAATGAGCAGTTCTTC,CASSEGTGANEQFF
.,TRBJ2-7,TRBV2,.,TGTGCCAGCAGTGAAGCGGGCTATTCCTACGAGCAGTACTTC,CASSEAGYSYEQYF
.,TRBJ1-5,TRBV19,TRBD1,TGTGCCAGTAGTCGATTAGGACAGGGTTATCAGCCCCAGCATTTT,CASSRLGQGYQPQHF
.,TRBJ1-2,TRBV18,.,TGTGCCAGCTCACCACCGAATGAGGGGTTCTATGGCTACACCTTC,CASSPPNEGFYGYTF
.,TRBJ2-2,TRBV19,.,TGTGCCAGTAGTATGGGGGCCAGCACCGGGGAGCTGTTTTTT,CASSMGASTGELFF
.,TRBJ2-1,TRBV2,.,TGTGCCAGCAGTGCGGAGACAGCTTACAATGAGCAGTTCTTC,CASSAETAYNEQFF
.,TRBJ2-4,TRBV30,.,TGTGCCGCCCGGGGCGGAGGGGAACCCCGGGCTCAGTACTTC,CAARGGGEPRAQYF
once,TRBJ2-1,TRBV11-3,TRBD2,TGTGCCAGCAGCTATAAAGGGACAGGGCTAGCGGGAGGACTAGCTTATGAGCAGTTCTTC,CASSYKGTGLAGGLAYEQFF
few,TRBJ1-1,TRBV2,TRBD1,TGTGCCAGCAGTGTCACAGGGGGTGCTTTCTTT,CASSVTGGAFF
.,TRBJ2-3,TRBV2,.,TGTGCCAGCAGTGATTGGCGGTCCACAGATACGCAGTATTTT,CASSDWRSTDTQYF
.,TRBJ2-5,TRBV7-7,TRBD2,TGTGCTAGCAGCTCTAGCGGGAGCGAGACCCAGTACTTC,CASSSSGSETQYF
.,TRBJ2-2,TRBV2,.,TGTGCCAGCAGTCCTGTCCAGAACACCGGGGAGCTGTTTTTT,CASSPVQNTGELFF
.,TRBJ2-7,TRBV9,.,TGTGCCAGCAGCGTAGAGGAGGGACGCGAGCAGTACTTC,CASSVEEGREQYF
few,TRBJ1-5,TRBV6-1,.,TGTGCCAGCAGTGAAAATCAGCCCCAGCATTTT,CASSENQPQHF
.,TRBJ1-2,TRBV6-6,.,TGTGCCAGCAGTTACTCGTCAGGGCGATATGGCTACACCTTC,CASSYSSGRYGYTF
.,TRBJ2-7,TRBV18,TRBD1,TGTGCCAGCTCATCCCAGACAGGGGGCCCCGAGCAGTACTTC,CASSSQTGGPEQYF
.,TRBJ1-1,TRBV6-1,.,TGTGCCAGCAGCGGCGGACACATGAACACTGAAGCTTTCTTT,CASSGGHMNTEAFF
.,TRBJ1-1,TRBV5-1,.,TGCGCCAGCAGCTCAGATGGGTGGGCAGCGACTGAAGCTTTCTTT,CASSSDGWAATEAFF